These 31 T cell receptor beta chains were all obtained from the same sample, sequenced in a study of cytomegalovirus exposure and HLA in healthy donors. Primers for the PCR totalled 60 Vbeta and 13 Jbeta. The method was immunoSEQ multiplex PCR; TCRdb's version includes in-frame clones alone and lacks a portion of them. The data hold more than 90,000 clones, with around 64% observed a single time. Material: PBMCs. The source is a man aged 30 to 45 in good health and CMV-seropositive.

The chain is built from TRBV5-8 and TRBJ2-1, with TRBD1 matching over 9 bases. Germline V gene sequence: CDR1 SGHTS, CDR2 YDEGEE. This CDR3 is built from 19 residues. V shed 5 bases and J 9 bases; nucleotides not matched to a gene: 24. CDR3: CASRRTGGARFDRRSEQFF. CDR3 in DNA: TGTGCCAGCAGGCGTACAGGGGGCGCGCGATTCGATCGCCGGAGTGAGCAGTTCTTC.

This clone was observed a few times. This chain uses TRBV5-8 with TRBJ2-1; tentative D call: TRBD2 (5 bases). Germline CDR1 reads SGHTS; CDR2 reads YDEGEE. With 2 bases removed from V and 6 bases from J, the gap between germline ends came to 6 bases. This CDR3 comprises 12 residues. CDR3 in amino acids: CASSLAANEQFF. In DNA form, the CDR3 reads TGTGCCAGCAGCTTAGCGGCCAATGAGCAGTTCTTC.

The chain is built from TRBV6-5 and TRBJ1-2; D is perhaps TRBD1 (5 bases). Germline V gene data show CDR1 as MNHEY and CDR2 as SVGAGI. V lost 7 bases and J 2 bases, leaving 17 bases between the germline ends. The CDR3 runs to 15 residues. CDR3 nucleotide sequence: TGTGCCAGCATTGCAATACGGGGACTAAACTATGGCTACACCTTC. It specifies CASIAIRGLNYGYTF.

The sample holds a few counts of this clone. The chain links TRBV27 to TRBJ2-1; TRBD2 aligns across 8 bases. Germline lookup yields CDR1 MNHEY and CDR2 SMNVEV (reference sequence). The CDR3 contains 15 residues. Unmatched junction bases numbered 1, after V lost 1 base and J lost 2 bases. The DNA of the CDR3 is TGTGCCAGCAGTTTATTAGCGGGACCCTACAATGAGCAGTTCTTC. It specifies CASSLLAGPYNEQFF.

The V gene is TRBV6-5, the J gene TRBJ2-1, with D possibly being TRBD2 (6 bases). CDR3 length equals 16 residues. The germline V and J ends were trimmed by 2 bases and 7 bases, with 18 bases remaining between them. Looked up from germline, CDR1 is MNHEY and CDR2 is SVGAGI. CDR3 sequence: CASSYAGTSTTNEQFF. As DNA, the CDR3 is TGTGCCAGCAGTTACGCCGGGACTTCCACTACTAATGAGCAGTTCTTC.

This clone was seen more than once but under ten times. The genes are TRBV6-5 and TRBJ1-2, with 8 bases aligning to TRBD1. The CDR3 has 16 amino acids. Looked up from germline, CDR1 is MNHEY and CDR2 is SVGAGI. Trimming removed 2 bases from V and 6 bases from J; junction bases left unmatched: 11. Here the CDR3 reads CASSYGPRTGTHGYTF. The CDR3 DNA follows: TGTGCCAGCAGTTACGGCCCGCGGACAGGGACCCATGGCTACACCTTC.

This chain links TRBV7-2 with TRBJ2-7; 8 bases are a match to TRBD2. CDR1 and CDR2 (germline): SGHTA, FQGNSA. The CDR3 has 19 residues. V lost 2 bases and J lost 0; bases outside the gene matches: 15. CDR3 in amino acids: CASSLNKGGSGGYSYEQYF. The CDR3 DNA is TGTGCCAGCAGCTTAAATAAGGGGGGGAGCGGGGGTTACTCCTACGAGCAGTACTTC.

The V gene is TRBV5-8, the J gene TRBJ2-3, with 13 bases identical to TRBD2. Germline CDR1 is SGHTS and CDR2 is YDEGEE. With V trimmed by 5 bases and J by 4 bases, 7 bases remained unmatched. The CDR3 runs 16 residues. DNA for the CDR3: TGTGCCAGCAGATATACTAGCGGGGGGGCCCCAGATACGCAGTATTTT. Its translation: CASRYTSGGAPDTQYF.

This clone was detected a few times. V is TRBV7-8 and J is TRBJ2-2; weak D call: TRBD1 (6 bases). This CDR3 is built from 16 residues. The V end was cut by 1 base, the J end by 1 base, with 10 bases between. Germline values: CDR1 SGHVS, CDR2 FQNEAQ. The CDR3 here is CASSLGTVMNTGELFF. The CDR3 DNA reads TGTGCCAGCAGCTTAGGGACAGTCATGAACACCGGGGAGCTGTTTTTT. Variable domain in full (rest from reference TRBV7-8 and TRBJ2-2): GAGVSQSPRYKVAKRGQDVALRCDPISGHVSLFWYQQALGQGPEFLTYFQNEAQLDKSGLPSDRFFAERPEGSVSTLKIQRTQQEDSAVYLCASSLGTVMNTGELFFGEGSRLTVL.

The V call is TRBV19, the J call TRBJ1-5; D unclear. The length of the CDR3 is 15 residues. The germline V gene encodes CDR1 LNHDA and CDR2 SQIVND (reference sequence). V was cut by 5 bases and J by 2 bases, with 13 bases left in between. The CDR3 region is CASSYLPRGNQPQHF. CDR3 coding DNA: TGTGCCAGTAGTTATCTTCCGAGGGGCAATCAGCCCCAGCATTTT.

The chain carries TRBV6-6 and TRBJ2-7; weak D call: TRBD1 (6 bases). The CDR3 spans 14 residues. Germline V gene data show CDR1 as MNHNY and CDR2 as SVGAGI (reference sequence). V was cut by 8 bases and J by 0 bases, with 14 bases left in between. The CDR3 is CASRRQGFSYEQYV. The CDR3 region has the DNA TGTGCCAGCCGACGGCAGGGGTTCTCCTACGAGCAGTACGTC.

V usage is TRBV7-2 and J usage is TRBJ2-3; D is ambiguous. Germline values: CDR1 SGHTA, CDR2 FQGNSA. Trimming shortened V by 1 base and J by 3 bases, and 11 bases separated the two germline ends. CDR3 length equals 15 residues. The CDR3, as DNA: TGTGCCAGCAGCTTAGAAGCGCGCGAGACAGATACGCAGTATTTT. Protein sequence: CASSLEARETDTQYF.

The V and J genes are TRBV5-1 and TRBJ2-7; 9 bases are shared with TRBD2. CDR1 is SGHRS and CDR2 is YFSETQ in the germline V gene. The CDR3 consists of 16 residues. V lost 4 bases and J lost 2; bases outside the gene matches: 10. The CDR3 sequence: CASSLPSSGDTYEQYV. The CDR3 DNA reads as TGCGCCAGCAGCCTTCCATCTAGCGGGGATACCTACGAGCAGTACGTC.

The count of this clone is one. CDR3 amino acids: CASSLWTQGPEAFF. The CDR3 bases are TGTGCCAGCAGCTTATGGACCCAGGGGCCTGAAGCTTTCTTT. This sequence joins TRBV7-9 and TRBJ1-1; D perhaps matches TRBD1 (6 bases). With 2 bases removed from V and 6 bases from J, the gap between germline ends came to 13 bases. Germline lookup yields CDR1 SEHNR and CDR2 FQNEAQ (reference sequence). This CDR3 spans 14 amino acids.

The chain combines TRBV7-9 with TRBJ2-7, with D tentatively TRBD1 (5 bases). V gave up 1 base and J gave up 6 bases, with 7 bases separating them. Germline lookup yields CDR1 SEHNR and CDR2 FQNEAQ (reference sequence). The CDR3 is 12 amino acids. Written as DNA, the CDR3 is TGTGCCAGCAGCTTAGGTGGGGCCGAGCAGTACGTC. It is translated as CASSLGGAEQYV.

This clone was seen a handful of times. The gene calls are TRBV2 and TRBJ2-7; 9 bases align to TRBD1. Per the germline V gene, CDR1 is SNHLY and CDR2 is FYNNEI. The CDR3 extends over 16 amino acids. V lost 7 bases to trimming and J lost 0 bases; unmatched junction nucleotides: 10. Here the CDR3 reads CASMDRGISLSYEQYF. CDR3 DNA: TGTGCCAGCATGGACAGGGGAATATCCCTCTCCTACGAGCAGTACTTC.

The chain has TRBV2 and TRBJ2-3, with D possibly TRBD2 on 7 matching bases. The CDR3 is 16 residues long. The germline gives CDR1 SNHLY, CDR2 FYNNEI. V gave up 7 bases and J gave up 2 bases, with 19 bases separating them. CDR3 region: CASILNGGAPTDTQYF. For the CDR3, the DNA is TGTGCCAGCATTTTGAATGGGGGGGCCCCCACAGATACGCAGTATTTT.

The rearrangement links TRBV4-2 to TRBJ1-4; 8 positions agree with TRBD1. The CDR3 contains 14 residues. CDR1 and CDR2 (germline): LGHNA, YNFKEQ. With V trimmed by 4 bases and J by 7 bases, 5 bases remained unmatched. This CDR3 reads CASSPDRGGEKLFF. In nucleotides, the CDR3 is TGTGCCAGCAGCCCAGACAGGGGTGGTGAAAAACTGTTTTTT.

J is TRBJ2-1 and V is TRBV25-1; 12 bases line up with TRBD2. The CDR3 is 18 residues long. The J segment lost 8 bases and the V segment lost 1 base, leaving 12 bases of the junction unmatched. Germline values: CDR1 MGHDK, CDR2 SYGVNS. CDR3 in DNA: TGTGCCAGCAGTGAATTCCTCTTGACTAGCGGGAGTACGGATGAGCAGTTCTTC. Encoded protein: CASSEFLLTSGSTDEQFF.

The J gene is TRBJ1-1, the V gene TRBV5-4; D may be TRBD1 (6 bases). The V end was cut by 0 bases, the J end by 0 bases, with 6 bases between. This CDR3 spans 14 amino acids. Germline-derived CDR1 and CDR2 are SGHNT and YYREEE (reference sequence). The CDR3 reads CASSLDRVNTEAFF. The DNA of the CDR3 is TGTGCCAGCAGCTTGGACAGGGTGAACACTGAAGCTTTCTTT.

V gene TRBV11-3 combines with J gene TRBJ1-1; TRBD1 matches 9 bases. Losses at the gene ends were 5 bases for V and 7 bases for J; bases not matched to a gene: 11. Germline V gives CDR1 SGHNT, CDR2 YENEEA. The CDR3 runs 15 residues. CDR3 region: CASSQIPGQGNEAFF. The CDR3 coding sequence is TGTGCCAGCAGCCAGATACCGGGACAGGGCAATGAAGCTTTCTTT.

The chain employs TRBV11-2 and TRBJ2-7; TRBD2 aligns across 7 bases. Germline lookup yields CDR1 SGHAT and CDR2 FQNNGV. This CDR3 has 15 amino acids. J lost 2 bases, V lost 1 base, and 5 bases had no gene match. CDR3 residues: CASSLGGGNPYEQYF. CDR3 nucleotide sequence: TGTGCCAGCAGCTTAGGGGGAGGGAACCCCTACGAGCAGTACTTC.

This clone was observed once. The chain combines TRBV5-1 with TRBJ2-3; D is ambiguous. CDR1 is SGHRS and CDR2 is YFSETQ in the germline V gene. The length of the CDR3 is 15 residues. V was trimmed by 2 bases and J by 3 bases, leaving 13 bases between them. This CDR3 is CASSFEDGATDTQYF. For the CDR3, the DNA is TGCGCCAGCAGCTTTGAGGATGGAGCTACAGATACGCAGTATTTT.

This clone was counted a single time. The chain uses TRBV20-1 and TRBJ1-2; 9 bases match TRBD1. Germline trimming cut 3 bases from V and 10 bases from J; bases unmatched to any gene: 3. CDR1 and CDR2 from the germline V gene are DFQATT and SNEGSKA (reference sequence). The CDR3 is 11 amino acids. The DNA of the CDR3 is TGCAGTGCTAGGGGACAGGGAATCTACACCTTC. Translation: CSARGQGIYTF.

This sequence joins TRBV2 and TRBJ1-5, with 8 bases identical to TRBD1. Trimming cost V 8 bases and J 0 bases; bases outside gene matches: 3. CDR3 length: 14 residues. Germline V gives CDR1 SNHLY, CDR2 FYNNEI. CDR3 nucleotide sequence: TGTGCCAGCCAGGGGGCGGGTAGCAATCAGCCCCAGCATTTT. This sequence encodes CASQGAGSNQPQHF.

In its sample, this clone was seen a few times. The gene calls are TRBV5-1 and TRBJ2-1; D is possibly TRBD2 (5 bases). Germline lookup yields CDR1 SGHRS and CDR2 YFSETQ. Trimming pared 5 bases from V and 4 bases from J, leaving 10 bases between. This CDR3 comprises 13 residues. CDR3 sequence (DNA): TGCGCCAGCAGTAAGGACTCTTACAATGAGCAGTTCTTC. It translates to CASSKDSYNEQFF.

The J gene is TRBJ1-1, the V gene TRBV5-6; the D gene is possibly TRBD1 (6 bases). With 3 bases removed from V and 0 bases from J, the gap between germline ends came to 9 bases. Germline values: CDR1 SGHDT, CDR2 YYEEEE. The CDR3 sequence is 14 residues long. In nucleotides, the CDR3 is TGTGCCAGCAGCTCCCAGGGGTTGAACACTGAAGCTTTCTTT. Its translation is CASSSQGLNTEAFF.

The chain employs TRBV28 and TRBJ2-5; the match to TRBD1 covers 7 bases. The length of the CDR3 is 18 residues. V shed 2 bases and J 1 base; nucleotides not matched to a gene: 13. The V gene's germline CDR1 is MDHEN and CDR2 SYDVKM. In nucleotides, the CDR3 is TGTGCCAGCAGTTTACAGGACAGGTTCGGTGGGGGCCAAGAGACCCAGTACTTC. Its translation is CASSLQDRFGGGQETQYF.

The V gene is TRBV6-1, the J gene TRBJ1-4, with D perhaps matching TRBD1 (5 bases). Trimming took off 2 bases at V and 3 bases at J, with 13 bases between the two ends. The CDR3 runs to 16 residues. Germline CDR1 MNHNS, CDR2 SASEGT. CDR3 sequence (DNA): TGTGCCAGCAGTGAAAACATCGGGGGGGCTAATGAAAAACTGTTTTTT. Its translation: CASSENIGGANEKLFF.

The chain carries TRBV5-4 and TRBJ2-2; 7 bases are shared with TRBD1. Trimming cost V 4 bases and J 2 bases; bases outside gene matches: 8. The CDR3 covers 16 residues. Germline-derived CDR1 and CDR2 are SGHNT and YYREEE (reference sequence). The CDR3 bases are TGTGCCAGCAGCCCGACAGGGTTTACAAACACCGGGGAGCTGTTTTTT. Encoded protein: CASSPTGFTNTGELFF.

The chain has TRBV7-2 and TRBJ1-4, with D perhaps TRBD1 (5 bases). The germline V gene encodes CDR1 SGHTA and CDR2 FQGNSA. Trimming pared 4 bases from V and 2 bases from J, leaving 11 bases between. The CDR3 consists of 15 residues. In DNA form, the CDR3 reads TGTGCCAGCAGCTCTCGGGGGGGTACTAATGAAAAACTGTTTTTT. Translating gives CASSSRGGTNEKLFF.